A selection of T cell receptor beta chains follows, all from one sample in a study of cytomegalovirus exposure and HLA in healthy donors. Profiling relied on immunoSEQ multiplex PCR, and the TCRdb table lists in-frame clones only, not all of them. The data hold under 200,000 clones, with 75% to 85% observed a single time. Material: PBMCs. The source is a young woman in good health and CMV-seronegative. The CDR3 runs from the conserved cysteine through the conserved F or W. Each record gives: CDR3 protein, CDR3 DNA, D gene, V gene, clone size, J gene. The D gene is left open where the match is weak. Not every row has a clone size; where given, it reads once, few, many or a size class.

CDR3aa: CASGDRETQYF
CDR3nt: TGTGCCAGCGGAGACAGAGAGACCCAGTACTTC
d_gene: NA
v_gene: TRBV5-4
abundance: few
j_gene: TRBJ2-5

CDR3aa: CSAKSGHGGEKLFF
CDR3nt: TGCAGCGCAAAATCGGGACATGGTGGCGAAAAACTGTTTTTT
d_gene: NA
v_gene: TRBV29-1
abundance: NA
j_gene: TRBJ1-4

CDR3aa: CASSLAGDRNYGYTF
CDR3nt: TGTGCCAGCAGCTTAGCTGGGGACAGGAACTATGGCTACACCTTC
d_gene: TRBD1
v_gene: TRBV7-8
abundance: NA
j_gene: TRBJ1-2

CDR3aa: CASQRSDSGNTIYF
CDR3nt: TGTGCCAGCCAAAGGAGTGATTCTGGAAACACCATATATTTT
d_gene: NA
v_gene: TRBV2
abundance: NA
j_gene: TRBJ1-3

CDR3aa: CATSRDGSGAFF
CDR3nt: TGTGCCACCAGCAGAGATGGGTCGGGAGCTTTCTTT
d_gene: NA
v_gene: TRBV15
abundance: NA
j_gene: TRBJ1-1

CDR3aa: CASSRQGNYEGYTF
CDR3nt: TGTGCCAGCAGCCGACAGGGAAACTATGAAGGCTACACCTTC
d_gene: TRBD1
v_gene: TRBV6-6
abundance: NA
j_gene: TRBJ1-2

CDR3aa: CASSHWTAGFNSPLHF
CDR3nt: TGTGCCAGCAGCCATTGGACAGCCGGATTCAATTCACCCCTCCACTTT
d_gene: NA
v_gene: TRBV7-9
abundance: NA
j_gene: TRBJ1-6

CDR3aa: CASSLEGAAPRDTEAFF
CDR3nt: TGTGCCAGCAGCTTGGAGGGGGCGGCCCCCAGGGACACTGAAGCTTTCTTT
d_gene: TRBD1
v_gene: TRBV7-9
abundance: NA
j_gene: TRBJ1-1

CDR3aa: CASSLRAGGSGNTIYF
CDR3nt: TGTGCCAGCAGCTTACGGGCAGGGGGCTCTGGAAACACCATATATTTT
d_gene: TRBD1
v_gene: TRBV7-9
abundance: NA
j_gene: TRBJ1-3

CDR3aa: CASSYAFASGRGYEQYF
CDR3nt: TGTGCCAGTAGTTACGCCTTTGCTAGCGGGAGGGGCTACGAGCAGTACTTC
d_gene: TRBD2
v_gene: TRBV19
abundance: NA
j_gene: TRBJ2-7

CDR3aa: CASSKNRGKNEKLFF
CDR3nt: TGTGCCAGCAGCAAAAACAGGGGGAAGAATGAAAAACTGTTTTTT
d_gene: TRBD1
v_gene: TRBV7-6
abundance: NA
j_gene: TRBJ1-4

CDR3aa: CASTRTGGGGGKSSEAFF
CDR3nt: TGTGCCAGCACCCGGACAGGGGGCGGAGGGGGGAAGAGCTCTGAAGCTTTCTTT
d_gene: TRBD1
v_gene: TRBV2
abundance: few
j_gene: TRBJ1-1

CDR3aa: CASSEIEIYYGYTF
CDR3nt: TGTGCCAGCAGTGAAATAGAGATATACTATGGCTACACCTTC
d_gene: NA
v_gene: TRBV6-1
abundance: NA
j_gene: TRBJ1-2

CDR3aa: CASRTRTGFTYGYTF
CDR3nt: TGTGCCAGCAGAACCCGGACAGGCTTTACCTATGGCTACACCTTC
d_gene: TRBD1
v_gene: TRBV6-5
abundance: NA
j_gene: TRBJ1-2

CDR3aa: CASSFGTSGGPSYEQYF
CDR3nt: TGCGCCAGCAGCTTCGGTACTAGCGGGGGACCCTCCTACGAGCAGTACTTC
d_gene: TRBD2
v_gene: TRBV5-1
abundance: NA
j_gene: TRBJ2-7

CDR3aa: CASSSPTSGSYYNEQFF
CDR3nt: TGTGCCAGCAGCTCGCCGACTAGCGGGAGCTACTACAATGAGCAGTTCTTC
d_gene: TRBD2
v_gene: TRBV7-6
abundance: few
j_gene: TRBJ2-1

CDR3aa: CASSLVAGGEQYF
CDR3nt: TGTGCCAGCAGCTTAGTGGCAGGTGGCGAGCAGTACTTC
d_gene: NA
v_gene: TRBV7-9
abundance: few
j_gene: TRBJ2-7

CDR3aa: CASSQGLAGFGQETQYF
CDR3nt: TGCGCCAGCAGCCAAGGGCTAGCGGGGTTCGGGCAAGAGACCCAGTACTTC
d_gene: TRBD2
v_gene: TRBV4-1
abundance: NA
j_gene: TRBJ2-5

CDR3aa: CASRPGQGGSYEQYF
CDR3nt: TGCGCCAGCAGACCCGGACAGGGGGGGTCCTACGAGCAGTACTTC
d_gene: TRBD1
v_gene: TRBV5-1
abundance: few
j_gene: TRBJ2-7

CDR3aa: CASSPGSGENEKLFF
CDR3nt: TGCGCCAGCAGCCCTGGTTCCGGGGAAAATGAAAAACTGTTTTTT
d_gene: NA
v_gene: TRBV4-1
abundance: NA
j_gene: TRBJ1-4

CDR3aa: CASSQELRVPNEQFF
CDR3nt: TGTGCCAGCAGCCAAGAATTGAGGGTCCCCAATGAGCAGTTCTTC
d_gene: NA
v_gene: TRBV4-2
abundance: NA
j_gene: TRBJ2-1

CDR3aa: CASSGRGTRTDTQYF
CDR3nt: TGCGCCAGCAGCGGACGGGGAACCCGCACAGATACGCAGTATTTT
d_gene: NA
v_gene: TRBV5-1
abundance: NA
j_gene: TRBJ2-3

CDR3aa: CASSLSAGTGFNEQFF
CDR3nt: TGTGCCAGCAGCCTCTCAGCCGGGACAGGGTTCAATGAGCAGTTCTTC
d_gene: TRBD1
v_gene: TRBV11-2
abundance: once
j_gene: TRBJ2-1

CDR3aa: CASSYGVSYEQYF
CDR3nt: TGCGCCAGCAGCTACGGGGTCTCCTACGAGCAGTACTTC
d_gene: NA
v_gene: TRBV10-1
abundance: NA
j_gene: TRBJ2-7

CDR3aa: CASSQFPKTDRYYGYTF
CDR3nt: TGCGCCAGCAGCCAATTTCCTAAGACAGACCGGTACTATGGCTACACCTTC
d_gene: NA
v_gene: TRBV4-1
abundance: NA
j_gene: TRBJ1-2

CDR3aa: CASTPRWGTSGRMETQYF
CDR3nt: TGTGCCAGCACCCCCCGGTGGGGGACTAGCGGGAGAATGGAGACCCAGTACTTC
d_gene: TRBD2
v_gene: TRBV5-6
abundance: NA
j_gene: TRBJ2-5